One and the same sample provided the 22 T cell receptor beta chains below, sequenced in a study of blood T cell repertoires in COVID-19. Sequencing was performed with immunoSEQ multiplex PCR; in TCRdb, only in-frame clones are kept and a portion is missing. The sample has 400,000 or so clones; 89% are singletons. Sequenced: peripheral blood. These receptor sequences come from a middle-aged woman with COVID-19, enrolled during active disease.

CDR3 nucleotides: TGTGCCAGCAGTTTAGCCCCAAGTGGGATCCCGGGGGGTTCACCCCTCCACTTT. This sequence encodes CASSLAPSGIPGGSPLHF. V gene TRBV28 combines with J gene TRBJ1-6; TRBD1 might be the D (5 bases). The CDR3 is made up of 18 amino acids. Germline CDR1 MDHEN, CDR2 SYDVKM. V was cut by 2 bases and J by 9 bases, with 23 bases left in between.

This chain joins TRBV19 and TRBJ2-1, with no clear D. V gave up 4 bases and J gave up 8 bases, with 12 bases separating them. Germline V CDR1 and CDR2: LNHDA, SQIVND (reference sequence). The CDR3 sequence is 13 residues long. The CDR3 region has the DNA TGTGCCAGTAGTAGCCTGGAGCCCCATGAGCAGTTCTTC. Its protein is CASSSLEPHEQFF.

Only a few counts were recorded for this clone. This chain links TRBV7-2 with TRBJ1-6; no clear D. Deletions cut 5 bases from V and 9 bases from J, with 11 bases between. Germline CDR1 is SGHTA and CDR2 is FQGNSA. The CDR3 length is 13 residues. CDR3 in DNA: TGTGCCAGCAGCCTCCGACTAAGTTCACCCCTCCACTTT. It specifies CASSLRLSSPLHF.

This sequence joins TRBV29-1 and TRBJ1-1, with D possibly TRBD1 on 6 matching bases. Germline lookup yields CDR1 SQVTM and CDR2 ANQGSEA. CDR3 length equals 11 residues. DNA for the CDR3: TGCATCTCGGTGGGGGCGACTGAAGCTTTCTTT. Protein product: CISVGATEAFF. Drawing the rest from reference TRBV29-1 and TRBJ1-1, the complete variable domain is SAVISQKPSRDICQRGTSLTIQCQVDSQVTMMFWYRQQPGQSLTLIATANQGSEATYESGFVIDKFPISRPNLTFSTLTVSNMSPEDSSIYLCISVGATEAFFGQGTRLTVV.

Comments on this clone: The same CDR3 arises from other DNA sequences in this sample as well. V gene TRBV28 combines with J gene TRBJ2-1, with D unclear. Looked up from germline, CDR1 is MDHEN and CDR2 is SYDVKM. V was trimmed by 2 bases and J by 4 bases, leaving 3 bases between them. This CDR3 region has 12 residues. The CDR3 region is CASSLLYNEQFF. Written as DNA, the CDR3 is TGTGCCAGCAGTTTACTTTACAATGAGCAGTTCTTC.

The chain employs TRBV4-3 and TRBJ2-2; D remains unclear. The V end lost 1 base, the J end lost 4 bases, and 10 bases lay between the germline ends. This CDR3 comprises 15 residues. Germline CDR1 LGHNA, CDR2 YSLEER. In DNA, the CDR3 is TGCGCCAGCAGCCAAGTTCTGTCCCCCACCGGGGAGCTGTTTTTT. It specifies CASSQVLSPTGELFF.

The rearrangement joins TRBV28 to TRBJ1-5; weak D call: TRBD1 (6 bases). There are 14 residues in the CDR3. The V gene lost 6 bases and the J gene lost 5 bases, with 14 bases spanning the gap. Germline V gene sequence: CDR1 MDHEN, CDR2 SYDVKM. CDR3 bases: TGTGCCAGCAGGGGGGGGGCCAATTATCAGCCCCAGCATTTT. Amino acid sequence: CASRGGANYQPQHF. Full variable domain (rest looked up from reference TRBV28 and TRBJ1-5): DVKVTQSSRYLVKRTGEKVFLECVQDMDHENMFWYRQDPGLGLRLIYFSYDVKMKEKGDIPEGYSVSREKKERFSLILESASTNQTSMYLCASRGGANYQPQHFGDGTRLSIL.

The rearrangement uses TRBV28 and TRBJ1-5; 11 positions match TRBD1. The V gene end was trimmed by 3 bases and the J gene end by 6 bases; junction bases not matched to a gene: 4. CDR1 is MDHEN and CDR2 is SYDVKM in the germline V gene. The CDR3 contains 15 residues. CDR3 nucleotide sequence: TGTGCCAGCAGTTTCCGAGGACAGGGGGCTCAGCCCCAGCATTTT. Its protein is CASSFRGQGAQPQHF. Variable domain in full (rest from reference TRBV28 and TRBJ1-5): DVKVTQSSRYLVKRTGEKVFLECVQDMDHENMFWYRQDPGLGLRLIYFSYDVKMKEKGDIPEGYSVSREKKERFSLILESASTNQTSMYLCASSFRGQGAQPQHFGDGTRLSIL.

This clone has only one observation. This rearrangement joins TRBV28 to TRBJ1-4; D call uncertain. Per germline, CDR1 MDHEN and CDR2 SYDVKM. Trimming took 5 bases from V and 10 from J, leaving 8 bases between them. The CDR3 spans 11 residues. The CDR3 bases are TGTGCCAGCAGTAAGATCGGAAAACTGTTTTTT. Encoded protein: CASSKIGKLFF. Drawing the rest from reference TRBV28 and TRBJ1-4, the complete variable domain is DVKVTQSSRYLVKRTGEKVFLECVQDMDHENMFWYRQDPGLGLRLIYFSYDVKMKEKGDIPEGYSVSREKKERFSLILESASTNQTSMYLCASSKIGKLFFGSGTQLSVL.

The rearrangement links TRBV29-1 to TRBJ1-2; D ambiguous. The CDR3 runs to 12 residues. The germline CDR1 and CDR2 sequences are SQVTM and ANQGSEA. V lost 3 bases, J lost 8 bases, and 13 bases lay in between. The CDR3: CSVEEGSNGYTF. CDR3 DNA: TGCAGCGTTGAGGAGGGTAGCAACGGCTACACCTTC.

A single count supports this clone. The rearrangement links TRBV19 to TRBJ2-7; tentatively, D is TRBD1 (5 bases). From germline, CDR1 is LNHDA and CDR2 SQIVND (reference sequence). The CDR3 has 13 amino acids. The V end was cut by 9 bases, the J end by 5 bases, with 17 bases between. The CDR3 protein is CASSATPRDEQYF. As DNA, the CDR3 is TGTGCCAGCTCGGCGACCCCCAGGGACGAGCAGTACTTC.

With regard to this clone: This sample also contains other DNA sequences that code for the same CDR3. The rearrangement links TRBV29-1 to TRBJ1-4, with D maybe TRBD1 (5 bases). CDR1 is SQVTM, CDR2 ANQGSEA, per germline. The CDR3 covers 13 residues. V was trimmed by 5 bases and J by 0 bases, leaving 7 bases between them. CDR3 in DNA: TGCAGCGTTCAGGGTGCAACTAATGAAAAACTGTTTTTT. As protein: CSVQGATNEKLFF.

DNA of the CDR3: TGTGCCAGCACAACAGGGGGCATTAATGGCTACACCTTC. Residues: CASTTGGINGYTF. The chain has TRBV2 and TRBJ1-2, with 9 bases that match TRBD1. The CDR3 covers 13 residues. Trimming took 7 bases from V and 6 from J; bases not matched to a gene: 6. Germline assignment: CDR1 SNHLY and CDR2 FYNNEI. The complete variable domain, with remaining parts taken from reference TRBV2 and TRBJ1-2, reads EPEVTQTPSHQVTQMGQEVILRCVPISNHLYFYWYRQILGQKVEFLVSFYNNEISEKSEIFDDQFSVERPDGSNFTLKIRSTKLEDSAMYFCASTTGGINGYTFGSGTRLTVV.

This chain joins TRBV11-1 and TRBJ1-3; 9 bases align to TRBD1. CDR1 is SGHAT and CDR2 is FQDESV in the germline V gene (reference sequence). Trimming took 7 bases from V and 3 from J; bases not matched to a gene: 4. This CDR3 region has 14 residues. The CDR3 reads CASTRDRVGNTIYF. The CDR3 bases are TGTGCCAGCACCCGGGACAGGGTTGGAAACACCATATATTTT.

DNA of the CDR3: TGTGCCAGCAGCCAAGAGTTAGCGGGGGGGATCTTCTTC. Translated, it gives CASSQELAGGIFF. The chain couples TRBV3-1 (or the pseudogene TRBV3-2) to TRBJ2-1; TRBD2 aligns across 11 bases. Germline assignment: CDR1 LGHDT and CDR2 YNNKEL (reference sequence). The CDR3 sequence is 13 residues long. The J segment lost 16 bases and the V segment lost 0 bases, leaving 5 bases of the junction unmatched.

V and J are TRBV28 and TRBJ1-1; TRBD1 agrees at 7 bases. Trimming removed 7 bases from V and 4 bases from J; junction bases left unmatched: 9. Looked up from germline, CDR1 is MDHEN and CDR2 is SYDVKM. The CDR3 contains 14 residues. CDR3 residues: CASTLDRVTTEAFF. Here the CDR3 DNA reads TGTGCCAGCACCCTCGACAGGGTTACCACTGAAGCTTTCTTT.

V and J are TRBV2 and TRBJ1-2; D not resolved. The germline CDR1 and CDR2 sequences are SNHLY and FYNNEI. V lost 7 bases and J 2 bases, leaving 5 bases between the germline ends. The CDR3 length is 11 residues. The CDR3 coding sequence is TGTGCCAGCAAGCAAAACTATGGCTACACCTTC. Residues: CASKQNYGYTF.

V and J are TRBV2 and TRBJ1-1, with D tentatively TRBD1 (6 bases). The germline CDR1 and CDR2 sequences are SNHLY and FYNNEI. With 7 bases removed from V and 6 bases from J, the gap between germline ends came to 15 bases. The CDR3 runs 13 residues. The CDR3 spells CASTRTAAPEAFF. The CDR3 coding sequence is TGTGCCAGCACCCGGACAGCAGCTCCTGAAGCTTTCTTT.

The chain recombines TRBV5-5 with TRBJ1-1; D may be TRBD1 (6 bases). V was shortened by 2 bases and J by 5 bases, with 10 bases between the two germline ends. In germline, CDR1 is SGHKS, CDR2 YYEKEE (reference sequence). The length of the CDR3 is 13 residues. The CDR3 coding sequence is TGTGCCAGCAGCTTCTTCACAGGGACTGAAGCTTTCTTT. Translating gives CASSFFTGTEAFF.

The chain combines TRBV28 with TRBJ1-2; TRBD1 aligns across 11 bases. The CDR3 totals 13 residues. The germline V gene encodes CDR1 MDHEN and CDR2 SYDVKM. After removal of 11 bases from V and 3 bases from J, the junction contained 5 bases not matched to a gene. CDR3: CALGGQGDYGYTF. CDR3 in DNA: TGTGCCCTTGGGGGACAGGGGGACTATGGCTACACCTTC.

CDR3 in amino acids: CASSRQGTTNEKLFF. The CDR3 coding sequence is TGCGCCAGCAGCAGACAGGGTACAACTAATGAAAAACTGTTTTTT. The rearrangement uses TRBV5-1 and TRBJ1-4, with 7 bases aligning to TRBD1. This CDR3 is 15 amino acids long. Per the germline V gene, CDR1 is SGHRS and CDR2 is YFSETQ. Unmatched junction bases numbered 3, after V lost 4 bases and J lost 0 bases.

V is TRBV6-5 and J is TRBJ1-1; 9 nucleotides agree with TRBD1. This CDR3 is built from 15 residues. CDR1 is MNHEY and CDR2 is SVGAGI in the germline V gene. Losses at the gene ends were 4 bases for V and 10 bases for J; bases not matched to a gene: 13. CDR3 protein: CASSSPQGARSGAFF. In DNA, the CDR3 is TGTGCCAGCAGTTCCCCACAGGGGGCGAGGTCGGGAGCTTTCTTT.